A selection of T cell receptor beta chains follows, all from one sample in a study of T cells in localized non-small cell lung cancer. TCRdb's table, derived via immunoSEQ multiplex PCR, lists solely in-frame clones and lacks some. The table has 72,000 or so clones, roughly nine tenths seen once; the top ten hold 20% to 25%. The sample here was peripheral blood, taken before any cancer treatment. All receptors derive from a male donor older than 55 with stage III squamous cell lung carcinoma. The CDR3 runs from the conserved cysteine through the conserved F or W.

TRBV6-1 CASRPGLAVYEQYF
TRBV19 CASSTSTREPQHF
TRBV6-5 CASSYSRTNTEAFF
TRBV2 CASSEGTGGYNEQFF
TRBV5-1 CASSSARTGRTDTQYF
TRBV11-2 CASSLWGGAETQYF
TRBV5-5 CASSRGTGGDTGELFF
TRBV27 CASSSLGGAVGYTF
TRBV19 CASSGTGFTEAFF
TRBV6-6 CASFQRGASGNTIYF
TRBV7-9 CASSPGGSNQPQHF
TRBV6-1 CAGRTSGTDTQYF
TRBV6-1 CASSVSENYGYTF
TRBV10-3 CAIHGAGDPTEAFF
TRBV4-3 CASSQELGSNYGYTF
TRBV28 CASRPTSGAQETQYF
TRBV19 CASSIDRGREQYF
TRBV7-5 CARSSDLGGRNEQFF
TRBV12-5 CASGSGVGYGYTF
TRBV10-3 CAIRTGGNTEAFF
TRBV7-2 CASSLRLSQETQYF
TRBV7-2 CASSERTGALNYGYTF
TRBV2 CASSRTGGGEKLFF
TRBV7-2 CASSLASGGQTQYF
TRBV19 CASSMIAEETQYF
TRBV2 CASSDSDSNQPQHF
TRBV28 CASSPTAQGFHYTF
TRBV18 CASFGRETDTQYF
TRBV10-3 CAISSPTDRTDTQYF
TRBV28 CASSPTTGAPTNEKLFF
TRBV6-1 CASSEYGTSGGARETQYF
TRBV10-3 CAIRSGTELDGNTIYF
TRBV6-1 CASKRGHQDTQYF
TRBV2 CASSYPDVVQGATDTQYF
TRBV6-5 CASSYNQGLSLALHF
TRBV6-5 CASSPQQGGGQPQHF
TRBV19 CASSPPDRSYQPQHF
TRBV28 CASNRPFRGDEQYF
TRBV4-2 CASSQKQGTSGNTIYF
TRBV7-2 CASSLDLPFGTSGAYEQYF
TRBV10-1 CASTRGAPDTEAFF
TRBV11-2 CASSSDRGRDGYTF
TRBV7-2 CASSLGSGQETQYF
TRBV29-1 CSGRDRGRDGYTF
TRBV5-1 CASSLDPLGGLRQFHYEQYF
TRBV19 CASSAGQGAGDTQYF